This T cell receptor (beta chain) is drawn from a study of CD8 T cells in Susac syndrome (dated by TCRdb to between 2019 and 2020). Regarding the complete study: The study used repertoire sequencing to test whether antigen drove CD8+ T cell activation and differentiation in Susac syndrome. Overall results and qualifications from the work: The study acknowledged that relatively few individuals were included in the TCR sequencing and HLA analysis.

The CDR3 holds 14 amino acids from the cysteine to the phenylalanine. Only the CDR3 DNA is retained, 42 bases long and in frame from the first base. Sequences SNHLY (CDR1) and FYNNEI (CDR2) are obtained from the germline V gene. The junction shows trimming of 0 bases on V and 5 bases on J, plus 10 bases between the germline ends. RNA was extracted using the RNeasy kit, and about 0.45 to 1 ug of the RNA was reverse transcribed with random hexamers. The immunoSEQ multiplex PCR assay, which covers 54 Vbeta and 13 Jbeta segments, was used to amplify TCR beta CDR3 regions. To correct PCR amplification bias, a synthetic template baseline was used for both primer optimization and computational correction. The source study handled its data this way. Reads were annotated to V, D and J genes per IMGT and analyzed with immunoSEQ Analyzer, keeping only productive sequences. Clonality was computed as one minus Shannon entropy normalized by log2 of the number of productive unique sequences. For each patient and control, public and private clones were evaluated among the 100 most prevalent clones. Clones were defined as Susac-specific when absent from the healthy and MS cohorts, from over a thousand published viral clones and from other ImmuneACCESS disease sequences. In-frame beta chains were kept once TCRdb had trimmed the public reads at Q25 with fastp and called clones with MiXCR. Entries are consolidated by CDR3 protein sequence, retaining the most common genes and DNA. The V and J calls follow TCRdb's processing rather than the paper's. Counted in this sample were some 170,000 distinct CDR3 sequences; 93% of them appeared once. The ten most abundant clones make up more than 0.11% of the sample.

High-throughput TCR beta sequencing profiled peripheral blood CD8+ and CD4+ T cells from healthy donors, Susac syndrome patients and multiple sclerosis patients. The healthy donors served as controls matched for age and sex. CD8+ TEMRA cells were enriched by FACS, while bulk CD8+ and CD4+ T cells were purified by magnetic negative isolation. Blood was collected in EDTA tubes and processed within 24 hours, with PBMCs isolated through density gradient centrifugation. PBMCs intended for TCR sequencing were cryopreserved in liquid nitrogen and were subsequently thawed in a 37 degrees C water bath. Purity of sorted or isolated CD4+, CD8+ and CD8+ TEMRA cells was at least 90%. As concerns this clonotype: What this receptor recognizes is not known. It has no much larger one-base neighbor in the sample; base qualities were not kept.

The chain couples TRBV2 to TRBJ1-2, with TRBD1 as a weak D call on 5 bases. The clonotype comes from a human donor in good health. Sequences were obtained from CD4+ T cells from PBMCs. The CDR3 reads CASSEARQQYGYTF. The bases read TGTGCCAGCAGTGAAGCCCGACAGCAATATGGCTACACCTTC. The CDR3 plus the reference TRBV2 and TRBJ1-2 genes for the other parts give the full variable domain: EPEVTQTPSHQVTQMGQEVILRCVPISNHLYFYWYRQILGQKVEFLVSFYNNEISEKSEIFDDQFSVERPDGSNFTLKIRSTKLEDSAMYFCASSEARQQYGYTFGSGTRLTVV.